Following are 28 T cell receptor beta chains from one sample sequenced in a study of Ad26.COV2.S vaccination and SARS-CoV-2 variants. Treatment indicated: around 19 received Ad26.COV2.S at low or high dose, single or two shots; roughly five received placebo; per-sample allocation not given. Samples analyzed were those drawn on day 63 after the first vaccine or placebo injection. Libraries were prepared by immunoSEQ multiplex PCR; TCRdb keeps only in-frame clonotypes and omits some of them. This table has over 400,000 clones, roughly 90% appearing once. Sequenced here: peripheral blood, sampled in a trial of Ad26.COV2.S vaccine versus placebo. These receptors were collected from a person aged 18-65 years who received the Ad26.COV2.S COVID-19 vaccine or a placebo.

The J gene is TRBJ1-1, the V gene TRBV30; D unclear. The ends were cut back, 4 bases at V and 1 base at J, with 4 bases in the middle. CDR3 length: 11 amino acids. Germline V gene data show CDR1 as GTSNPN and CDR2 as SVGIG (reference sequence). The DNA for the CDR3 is TGTGCCTGGACGAAGAACACTGAAGCTTTCTTT. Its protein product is CAWTKNTEAFF.

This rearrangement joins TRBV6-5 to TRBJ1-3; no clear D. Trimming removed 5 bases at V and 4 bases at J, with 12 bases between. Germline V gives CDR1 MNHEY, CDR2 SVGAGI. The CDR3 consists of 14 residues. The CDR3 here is CASSKTNGGNTIYF. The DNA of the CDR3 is TGTGCCAGCAGTAAGACTAATGGAGGAAACACCATATATTTT.

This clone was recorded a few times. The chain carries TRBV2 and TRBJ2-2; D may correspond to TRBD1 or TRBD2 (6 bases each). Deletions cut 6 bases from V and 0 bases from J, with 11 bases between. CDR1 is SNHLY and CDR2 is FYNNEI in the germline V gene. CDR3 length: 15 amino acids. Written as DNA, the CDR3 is TGTGCCAGCAGGCGGGACATTTCGAACACCGGGGAGCTGTTTTTT. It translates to CASRRDISNTGELFF.

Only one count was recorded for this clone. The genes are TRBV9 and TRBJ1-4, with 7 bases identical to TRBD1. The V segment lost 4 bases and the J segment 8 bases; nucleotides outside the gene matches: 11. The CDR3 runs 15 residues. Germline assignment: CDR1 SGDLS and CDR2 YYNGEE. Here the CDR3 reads CASSPRDRWGEKLFF. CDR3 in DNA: TGTGCCAGCAGCCCTCGGGACAGATGGGGAGAAAAACTGTTTTTT.

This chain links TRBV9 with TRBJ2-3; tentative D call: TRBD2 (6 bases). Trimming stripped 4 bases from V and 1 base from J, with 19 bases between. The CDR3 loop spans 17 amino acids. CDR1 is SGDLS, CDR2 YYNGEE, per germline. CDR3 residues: CASSRLTGRGGTDTQYF. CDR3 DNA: TGTGCCAGCAGCCGCCTCACCGGGCGGGGTGGCACAGATACGCAGTATTTT.

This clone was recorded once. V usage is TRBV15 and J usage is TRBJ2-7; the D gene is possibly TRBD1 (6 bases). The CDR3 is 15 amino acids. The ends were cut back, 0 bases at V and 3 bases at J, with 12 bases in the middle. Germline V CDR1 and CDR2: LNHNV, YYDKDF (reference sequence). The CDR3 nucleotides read TGTGCCACCAGCAGAGACTTAACAGGGATCTACGAGCAGTACTTC. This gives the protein CATSRDLTGIYEQYF.

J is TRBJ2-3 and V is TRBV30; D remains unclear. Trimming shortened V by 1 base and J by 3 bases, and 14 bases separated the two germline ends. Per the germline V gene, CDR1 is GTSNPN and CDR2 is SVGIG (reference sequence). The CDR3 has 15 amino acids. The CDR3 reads CAWSGASSGTDTQYF. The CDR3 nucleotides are TGTGCCTGGAGTGGTGCTTCTTCCGGGACAGATACGCAGTATTTT.

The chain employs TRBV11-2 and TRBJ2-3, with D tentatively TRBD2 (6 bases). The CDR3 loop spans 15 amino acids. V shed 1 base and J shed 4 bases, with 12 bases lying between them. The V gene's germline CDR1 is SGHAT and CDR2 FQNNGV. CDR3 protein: CASSLVAGHPDTQYF. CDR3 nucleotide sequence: TGTGCCAGCAGCTTAGTGGCGGGGCACCCAGATACGCAGTATTTT. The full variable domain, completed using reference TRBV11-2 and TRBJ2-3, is EAGVAQSPRYKIIEKRQSVAFWCNPISGHATLYWYQQILGQGPKLLIQFQNNGVVDDSQLPKDRFSAERLKGVDSTLKIQPAKLEDSAVYLCASSLVAGHPDTQYFGPGTRLTVL.

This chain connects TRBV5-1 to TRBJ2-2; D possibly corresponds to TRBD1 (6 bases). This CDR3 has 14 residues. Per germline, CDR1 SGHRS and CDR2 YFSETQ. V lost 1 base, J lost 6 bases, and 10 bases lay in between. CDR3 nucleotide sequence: TGCGCCAGCAGCTTGCGCGCAGGGGCCGGGGAGCTGTTTTTT. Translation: CASSLRAGAGELFF.

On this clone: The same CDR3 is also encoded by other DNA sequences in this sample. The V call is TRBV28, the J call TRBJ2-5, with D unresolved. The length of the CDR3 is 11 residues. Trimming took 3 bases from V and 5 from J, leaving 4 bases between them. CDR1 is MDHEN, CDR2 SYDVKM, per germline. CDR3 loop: CASSLSETQYF. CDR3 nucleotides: TGTGCCAGCAGTTTGTCTGAGACCCAGTACTTC.

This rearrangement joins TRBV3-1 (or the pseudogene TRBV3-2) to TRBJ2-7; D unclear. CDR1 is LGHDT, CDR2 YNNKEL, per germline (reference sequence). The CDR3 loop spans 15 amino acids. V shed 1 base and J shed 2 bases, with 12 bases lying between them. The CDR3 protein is CASSQGRDSPYEQYF. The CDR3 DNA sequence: TGTGCCAGCAGCCAAGGTCGCGACTCCCCCTACGAGCAGTACTTC.

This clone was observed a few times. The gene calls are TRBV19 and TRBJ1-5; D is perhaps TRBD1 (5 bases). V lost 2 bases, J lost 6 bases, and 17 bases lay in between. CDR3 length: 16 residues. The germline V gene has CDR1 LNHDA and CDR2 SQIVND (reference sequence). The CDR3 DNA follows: TGTGCCAGTAGTATATACGGGGCGGGGGTTGGTCAGCCCCAGCATTTT. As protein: CASSIYGAGVGQPQHF.

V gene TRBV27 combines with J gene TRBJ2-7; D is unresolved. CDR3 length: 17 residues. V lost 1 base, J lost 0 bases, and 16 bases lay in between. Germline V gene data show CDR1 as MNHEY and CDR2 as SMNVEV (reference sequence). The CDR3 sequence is CASSLLGNLPGSYEQYF. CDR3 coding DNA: TGTGCCAGCAGTTTATTGGGCAACCTGCCGGGCTCCTACGAGCAGTACTTC.

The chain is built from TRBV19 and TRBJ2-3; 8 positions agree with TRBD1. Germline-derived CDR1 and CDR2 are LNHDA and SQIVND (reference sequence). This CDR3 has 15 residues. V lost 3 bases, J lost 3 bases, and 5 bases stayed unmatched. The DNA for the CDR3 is TGTGCCAGTAGTATCGCCCGGACAGGGACAGATACGCAGTATTTT. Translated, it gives CASSIARTGTDTQYF. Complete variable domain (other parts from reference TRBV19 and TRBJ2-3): DGGITQSPKYLFRKEGQNVTLSCEQNLNHDAMYWYRQDPGQGLRLIYYSQIVNDFQKGDIAEGYSVSREKKESFPLTVTSAQKNPTAFYLCASSIARTGTDTQYFGPGTRLTVL.

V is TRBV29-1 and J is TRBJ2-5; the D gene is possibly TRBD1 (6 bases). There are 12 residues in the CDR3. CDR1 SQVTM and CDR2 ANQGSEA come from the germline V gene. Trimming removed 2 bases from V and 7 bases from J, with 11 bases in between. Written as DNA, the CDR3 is TGCAGCGTTGAATGGGAAGGGGGGACCCAGTACTTC. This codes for CSVEWEGGTQYF.

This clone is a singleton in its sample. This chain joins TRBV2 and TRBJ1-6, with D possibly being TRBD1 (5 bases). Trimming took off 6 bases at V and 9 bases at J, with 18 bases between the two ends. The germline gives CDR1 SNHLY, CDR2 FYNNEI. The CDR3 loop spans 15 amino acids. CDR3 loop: CASRPWGGIGSPLHF. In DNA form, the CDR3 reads TGTGCCAGCAGACCCTGGGGGGGTATAGGTTCACCCCTCCACTTT.

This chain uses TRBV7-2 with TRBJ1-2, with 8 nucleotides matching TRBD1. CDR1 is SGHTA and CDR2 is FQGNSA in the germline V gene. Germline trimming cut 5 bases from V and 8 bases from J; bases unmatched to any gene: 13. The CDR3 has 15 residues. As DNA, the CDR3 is TGTGCCAGCAGCGCAGCGAGGAGGACAGGGTCCGGCTACACCTTC. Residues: CASSAARRTGSGYTF.

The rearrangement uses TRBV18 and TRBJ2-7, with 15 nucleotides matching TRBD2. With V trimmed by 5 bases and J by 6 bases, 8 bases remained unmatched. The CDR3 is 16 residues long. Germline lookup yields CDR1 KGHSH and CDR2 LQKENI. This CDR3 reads CASSSGLAGGSTEQYF. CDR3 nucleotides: TGTGCCAGCTCATCGGGACTAGCGGGGGGTTCCACCGAGCAGTACTTC.

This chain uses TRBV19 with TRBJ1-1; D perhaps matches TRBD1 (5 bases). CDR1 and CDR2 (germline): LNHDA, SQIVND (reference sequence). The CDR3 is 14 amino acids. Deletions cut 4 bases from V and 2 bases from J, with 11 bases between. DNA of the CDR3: TGTGCCAGTAGTAGTTACAGGACTAACACTGAAGCTTTCTTT. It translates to CASSSYRTNTEAFF.

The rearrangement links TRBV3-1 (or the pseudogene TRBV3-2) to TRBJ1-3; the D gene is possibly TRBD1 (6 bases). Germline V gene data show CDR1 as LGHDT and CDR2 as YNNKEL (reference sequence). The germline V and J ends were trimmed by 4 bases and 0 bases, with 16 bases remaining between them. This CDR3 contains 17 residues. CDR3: CASSPLQGTSSGNTIYF. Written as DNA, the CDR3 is TGTGCCAGCAGCCCTCTCCAGGGGACGAGCTCTGGAAACACCATATATTTT.

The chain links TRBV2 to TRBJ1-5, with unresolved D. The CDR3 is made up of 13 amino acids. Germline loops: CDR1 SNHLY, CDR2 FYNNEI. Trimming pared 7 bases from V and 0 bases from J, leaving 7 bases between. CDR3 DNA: TGTGCCAGCATAGTTAATAGCAATCAGCCCCAGCATTTT. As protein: CASIVNSNQPQHF.

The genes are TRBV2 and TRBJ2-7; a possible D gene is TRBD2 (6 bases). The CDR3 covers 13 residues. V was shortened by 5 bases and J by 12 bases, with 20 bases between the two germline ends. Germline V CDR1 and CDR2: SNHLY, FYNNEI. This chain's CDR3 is CASSRSREPHPYF. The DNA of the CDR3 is TGTGCCAGCAGTCGGAGCCGGGAGCCTCACCCGTACTTC. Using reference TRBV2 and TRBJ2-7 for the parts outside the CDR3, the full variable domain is EPEVTQTPSHQVTQMGQEVILRCVPISNHLYFYWYRQILGQKVEFLVSFYNNEISEKSEIFDDQFSVERPDGSNFTLKIRSTKLEDSAMYFCASSRSREPHPYFGPGTRLTVT.

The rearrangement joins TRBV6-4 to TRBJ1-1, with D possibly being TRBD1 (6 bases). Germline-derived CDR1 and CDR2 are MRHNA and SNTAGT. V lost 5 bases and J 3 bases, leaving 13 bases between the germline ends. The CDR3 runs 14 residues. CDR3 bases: TGTGCCAGCAGTAACGACAGGAGGGACACTGAAGCTTTCTTT. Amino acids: CASSNDRRDTEAFF.

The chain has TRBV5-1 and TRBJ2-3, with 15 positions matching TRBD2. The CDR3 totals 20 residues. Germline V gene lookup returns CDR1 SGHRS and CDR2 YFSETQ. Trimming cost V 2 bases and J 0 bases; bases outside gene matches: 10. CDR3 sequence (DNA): TGCGCCAGCAGCTTACGGACTAGCGGGGGGGCCCTAACTAGCACAGATACGCAGTATTTT. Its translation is CASSLRTSGGALTSTDTQYF.

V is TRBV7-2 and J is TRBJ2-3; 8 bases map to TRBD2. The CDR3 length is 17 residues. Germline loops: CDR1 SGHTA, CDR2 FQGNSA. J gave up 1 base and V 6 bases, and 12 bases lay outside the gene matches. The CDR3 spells CASSRLVGSGGTDTQYF. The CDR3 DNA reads TGTGCCAGCAGTCGCTTGGTGGGTAGCGGGGGCACAGATACGCAGTATTTT.

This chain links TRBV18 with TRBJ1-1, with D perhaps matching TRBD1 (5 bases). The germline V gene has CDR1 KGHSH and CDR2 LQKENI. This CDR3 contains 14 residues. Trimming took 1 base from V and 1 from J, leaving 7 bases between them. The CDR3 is CASSPQGRNTEAFF. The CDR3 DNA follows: TGTGCCAGCTCACCACAGGGGAGGAACACTGAAGCTTTCTTT.

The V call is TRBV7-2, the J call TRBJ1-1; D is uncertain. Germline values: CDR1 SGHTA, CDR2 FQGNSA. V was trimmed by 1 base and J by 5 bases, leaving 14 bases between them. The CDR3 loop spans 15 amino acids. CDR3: CASSLVRPGGTEAFF. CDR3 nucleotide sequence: TGTGCCAGCAGCTTAGTGAGGCCTGGCGGTACTGAAGCTTTCTTT. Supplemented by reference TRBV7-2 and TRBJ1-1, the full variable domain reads GAGVSQSPSNKVTEKGKDVELRCDPISGHTALYWYRQSLGQGLEFLIYFQGNSAPDKSGLPSDRFSAERTGGSVSTLTIQRTQQEDSAVYLCASSLVRPGGTEAFFGQGTRLTVV.

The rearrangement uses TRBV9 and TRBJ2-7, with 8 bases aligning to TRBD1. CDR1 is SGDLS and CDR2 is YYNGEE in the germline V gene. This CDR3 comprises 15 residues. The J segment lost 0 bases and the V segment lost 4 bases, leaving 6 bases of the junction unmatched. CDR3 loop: CASSFRDRPSYEQYF. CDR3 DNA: TGTGCCAGCAGCTTTCGGGACAGGCCCTCCTACGAGCAGTACTTC. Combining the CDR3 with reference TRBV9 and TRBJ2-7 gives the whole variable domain DSGVTQTPKHLITATGQRVTLRCSPRSGDLSVYWYQQSLDQGLQFLIQYYNGEERAKGNILERFSAQQFPDLHSELNLSSLELGDSALYFCASSFRDRPSYEQYFGPGTRLTVT.